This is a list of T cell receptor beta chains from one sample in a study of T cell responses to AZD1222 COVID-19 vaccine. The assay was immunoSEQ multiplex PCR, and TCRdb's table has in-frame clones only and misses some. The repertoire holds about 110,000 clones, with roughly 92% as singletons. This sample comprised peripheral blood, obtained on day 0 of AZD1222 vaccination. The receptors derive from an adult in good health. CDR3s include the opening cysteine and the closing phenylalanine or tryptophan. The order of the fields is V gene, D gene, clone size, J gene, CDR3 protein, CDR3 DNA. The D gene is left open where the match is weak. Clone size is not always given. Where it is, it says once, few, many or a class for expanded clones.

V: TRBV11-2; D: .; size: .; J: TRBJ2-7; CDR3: CASSLERASSYEQYF; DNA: TGTGCCAGCAGCTTAGAAAGGGCTAGCTCCTACGAGCAGTACTTC
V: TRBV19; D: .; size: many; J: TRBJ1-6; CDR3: CASRQVDNSPLHF; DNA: TGTGCCAGCAGACAGGTCGACAATTCACCCCTCCACTTT
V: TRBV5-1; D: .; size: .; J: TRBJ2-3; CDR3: CASSFQGYTDTQYF; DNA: TGCGCCAGCAGCTTCCAGGGTTATACAGATACGCAGTATTTT
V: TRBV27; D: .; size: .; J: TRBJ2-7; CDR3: CASSLGGQGGEQYF; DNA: TGTGCCAGCAGTTTAGGTGGGCAGGGGGGTGAGCAGTACTTC
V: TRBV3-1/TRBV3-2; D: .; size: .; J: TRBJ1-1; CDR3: CASSQGAGSKGFF; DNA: TGTGCCAGCAGCCAAGGGGCAGGGTCCAAGGGTTTCTTT
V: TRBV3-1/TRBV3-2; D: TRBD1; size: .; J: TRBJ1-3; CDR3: CASSRDSAGNTIYF; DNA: TGTGCCAGCAGCCGGGACAGTGCTGGAAACACCATATATTTT
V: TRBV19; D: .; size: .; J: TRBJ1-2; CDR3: CASLGRGDYGYTF; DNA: TGTGCCAGTTTGGGACGGGGGGACTATGGCTACACCTTC
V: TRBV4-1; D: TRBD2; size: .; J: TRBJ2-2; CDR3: CASSRTPSGGTGELFF; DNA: TGCGCCAGCAGCCGAACCCCCAGCGGGGGGACCGGGGAGCTGTTTTTT
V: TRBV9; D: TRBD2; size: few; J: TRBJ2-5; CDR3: CASSVARSGGQETQYF; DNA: TGTGCCAGCAGCGTAGCTCGGAGCGGGGGTCAAGAGACCCAGTACTTC
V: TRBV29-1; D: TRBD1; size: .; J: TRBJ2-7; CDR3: CSVEGGTVAYEQYF; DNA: TGCAGCGTTGAAGGGGGGACAGTTGCCTACGAGCAGTACTTC
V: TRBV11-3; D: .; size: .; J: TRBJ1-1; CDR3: CASSLGSGEAFF; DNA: TGTGCCAGCAGCTTAGGTTCAGGGGAAGCTTTCTTT
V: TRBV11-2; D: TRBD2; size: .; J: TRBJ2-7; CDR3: CASSLDSSFGLAREQYF; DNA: TGTGCCAGCAGCTTAGACTCCAGTTTCGGACTAGCAAGGGAGCAGTACTTC
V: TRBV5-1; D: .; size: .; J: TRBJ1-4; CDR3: CASSLAVSGSGEKLFF; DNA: TGCGCCAGCAGCTTGGCCGTCTCGGGAAGCGGTGAAAAACTGTTTTTT
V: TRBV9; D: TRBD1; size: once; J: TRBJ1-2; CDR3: CASSVVGGGAYGYTF; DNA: TGTGCCAGCAGCGTAGTGGGAGGGGGCGCTTATGGCTACACCTTC
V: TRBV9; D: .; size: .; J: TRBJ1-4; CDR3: CASSAQITNEKLFF; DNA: TGTGCCAGCAGCGCACAGATAACTAATGAAAAACTGTTTTTT
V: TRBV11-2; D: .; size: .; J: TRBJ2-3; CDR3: CASSPRPWDTQYF; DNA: TGTGCCAGCAGCCCCCGACCTTGGGATACGCAGTATTTT
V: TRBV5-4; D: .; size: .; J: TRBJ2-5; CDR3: CASSSQTGTRETQYF; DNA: TGTGCCAGCAGCTCCCAGACAGGAACGAGGGAGACCCAGTACTTC
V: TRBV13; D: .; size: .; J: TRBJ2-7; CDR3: CASSRGGASGYEQYF; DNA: TGTGCCAGCAGTCGAGGGGGGGCTAGTGGGTACGAGCAGTACTTC
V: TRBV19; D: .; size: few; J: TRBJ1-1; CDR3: CASSDPLDEAFF; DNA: TGTGCCAGTAGTGACCCCTTGGATGAAGCTTTCTTT
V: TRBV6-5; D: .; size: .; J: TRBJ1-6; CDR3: CASRADSGSNSPLHF; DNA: TGTGCCAGCAGGGCTGACAGTGGGTCTAATTCACCCCTCCACTTT